Below, one T cell receptor beta chain is given with its context. The ends were cut back, 3 bases at V and 6 bases at J, with 11 bases in the middle. The germline V gene has CDR1 LNHNV and CDR2 YYDKDF (reference sequence). The CDR3 has 13 amino acids. The sample belongs to a study of blood T cells in healthy people across ages. The authors ran a second PCR of about 7 to 11 cycles using a sample-barcoded 5' primer and a J-beta primer mix. Each CDR3 protein gets one entry after TCRdb re-called the 5' RACE reads with MiXCR. The sample consists of hundreds of thousands of distinct CDR3 sequences, about 52% of them appearing once.

The receptor was derived from a woman aged 55-70 years in good health. The chain recombines TRBV15 with TRBJ1-2, with D possibly being TRBD1 (6 bases). Sequenced: blood. The DNA for the CDR3 is TGTGCCACCAGCAGCCGTAGGGGGAATGGCTACACCTTC. It codes for CATSSRRGNGYTF. Using reference TRBV15 and TRBJ1-2 for the parts outside the CDR3, the full variable domain is DAMVIQNPRYQVTQFGKPVTLSCSQTLNHNVMYWYQQKSSQAPKLLFHYYDKDFNNEADTPDNFQSRRPNTSFCFLDIRSPGLGDTAMYLCATSSRRGNGYTFGSGTRLTVV.